The entry below gives a single TCR beta chain sequence along with its context. The sample originates from a study of blood T cell repertoires in COVID-19. About the research overall: Specimens from acute and convalescent COVID-19 originated in the United States, Italy and Spain. PBMCs, B-cell-depleted T cells, or T cells provided the cDNA or gDNA that made up the material.

In the original workflow: Estimates of nucleated cell counts were drawn from the amplification of reference gene primers. Profiled with immunoSEQ multiplex PCR; TCRdb holds only in-frame clones, not every one. V, J and clone size derive from that table, while D and trimming were established from the DNA sequence. The sample holds roughly 390,000 clones, approximately 81% seen once. V dropped 9 bases and J dropped 1 base, with 11 bases sitting between them. This CDR3 has 13 residues. Per germline, CDR1 SGHTA and CDR2 FQGTGA. This receptor was obtained from a woman between 18 and 29 years old with acute or convalescent COVID-19. The V call is TRBV7-3, the J call TRBJ2-3; D is perhaps TRBD2 (6 bases). Specimen: peripheral blood. CDR3 region: CASRRDGTDTQYF. CDR3 nucleotide sequence: TGTGCCAGTCGGAGGGACGGCACAGATACGCAGTATTTT. The variable domain in full, completed from reference TRBV7-3 and TRBJ2-3, reads GAGVSQTPSNKVTEKGKYVELRCDPISGHTALYWYRQSLGQGPEFLIYFQGTGAADDSGLPNDRFFAVRPEGSVSTLKIQRTERGDSAVYLCASRRDGTDTQYFGPGTRLTVL.